These T cell receptor beta chains were read from a single sample in a study of blood T cell repertoires in COVID-19. Repertoires were generated with immunoSEQ multiplex PCR, while TCRdb's copy carries only in-frame clones and drops some. The sample has about 470,000 clones, around 90% seen once. Sequenced input: PBMCs or T cells enriched from blood (not recorded which). These receptors were taken from a woman aged 18-29 years who had recovered from COVID-19. Each CDR3 is given with its conserved first and last residue. A D gene is named only where the DNA matches it firmly. Size is omitted from some rows. Given values are once, few, many or a class for expanded clones.

clone_size: .
v_call: TRBV30
j_call: TRBJ2-7
d_call: .
cdr3_aa: CAWRDRRDIRYEQYF
cdr3_nt: TGTGCCTGGAGAGACCGCCGGGACATCCGCTACGAGCAGTACTTC

clone_size: .
v_call: TRBV6-7
j_call: TRBJ2-3
d_call: TRBD2
cdr3_aa: CASTRPGLLFTDTQYF
cdr3_nt: TGTGCCAGCACCCGCCCGGGACTACTATTCACAGATACGCAGTATTTT

clone_size: few
v_call: TRBV7-3
j_call: TRBJ2-7
d_call: .
cdr3_aa: CASSLQIAGPYEQYF
cdr3_nt: TGTGCCAGCAGCTTACAGATCGCGGGGCCTTACGAGCAGTACTTC

clone_size: .
v_call: TRBV5-6
j_call: TRBJ2-1
d_call: TRBD2
cdr3_aa: CASSPGTSLGEQFF
cdr3_nt: TGTGCCAGCAGCCCCGGGACTAGTTTAGGTGAGCAGTTCTTC

clone_size: .
v_call: TRBV27
j_call: TRBJ1-2
d_call: TRBD1
cdr3_aa: CASSSITGVDYTF
cdr3_nt: TGTGCCAGCAGTTCCATTACAGGGGTGGACTACACCTTC

clone_size: .
v_call: TRBV2
j_call: TRBJ2-3
d_call: .
cdr3_aa: CASVGARGTDTQYF
cdr3_nt: TGTGCCAGCGTGGGGGCCCGTGGCACAGATACGCAGTATTTT

clone_size: .
v_call: TRBV24-1
j_call: TRBJ2-7
d_call: .
cdr3_aa: CATRPDWAGNYEQYF
cdr3_nt: TGTGCCACCAGGCCGGATTGGGCAGGTAACTACGAGCAGTACTTC

clone_size: once
v_call: TRBV2
j_call: TRBJ2-7
d_call: TRBD2
cdr3_aa: CASSETGGLFLSYEQYF
cdr3_nt: TGTGCCAGCAGTGAGACGGGGGGGCTCTTCCTTTCCTACGAGCAGTACTTC

clone_size: .
v_call: TRBV19
j_call: TRBJ1-5
d_call: TRBD1
cdr3_aa: CASRQGAGQPQHF
cdr3_nt: TGTGCCAGCCGACAGGGGGCCGGGCAGCCCCAGCATTTT

clone_size: .
v_call: TRBV28
j_call: TRBJ1-4
d_call: .
cdr3_aa: CASSSVPTNEKLFF
cdr3_nt: TGTGCCAGCAGCTCTGTTCCAACTAATGAAAAACTGTTTTTT

clone_size: .
v_call: TRBV5-1
j_call: TRBJ2-2
d_call: TRBD2
cdr3_aa: CASSFLAGVNTGELFF
cdr3_nt: TGCGCCAGCAGCTTCCTAGCGGGGGTGAACACCGGGGAGCTGTTTTTT

clone_size: .
v_call: TRBV30
j_call: TRBJ1-1
d_call: .
cdr3_aa: CAWSGRGNTEAFF
cdr3_nt: TGTGCCTGGAGTGGTAGGGGGAACACTGAAGCTTTCTTT

clone_size: few
v_call: TRBV6-5
j_call: TRBJ2-6
d_call: .
cdr3_aa: CASSYRGTGANVLTF
cdr3_nt: TGTGCCAGCAGTTACCGGGGGACTGGGGCCAACGTCCTGACTTTC

clone_size: .
v_call: TRBV19
j_call: TRBJ1-1
d_call: TRBD1
cdr3_aa: CATKGRTGNIEAFF
cdr3_nt: TGTGCCACCAAGGGCCGGACAGGTAATATTGAAGCTTTCTTT

clone_size: .
v_call: TRBV2
j_call: TRBJ2-2
d_call: .
cdr3_aa: CASTALRDTRKLFF
cdr3_nt: TGTGCCAGCACCGCACTCCGGGACACTAGAAAGCTGTTTTTT

clone_size: .
v_call: TRBV5-4
j_call: TRBJ2-3
d_call: TRBD2
cdr3_aa: CASSLGGTSLGDTQYF
cdr3_nt: TGTGCCAGCAGCTTGGGGGGGACTAGCTTAGGAGATACGCAGTATTTT

clone_size: .
v_call: TRBV28
j_call: TRBJ1-1
d_call: TRBD1
cdr3_aa: CASSYPKTGQGDTEAFF
cdr3_nt: TGTGCCAGCAGTTACCCGAAAACGGGACAGGGGGACACTGAAGCTTTCTTT

clone_size: .
v_call: TRBV27
j_call: TRBJ2-7
d_call: TRBD1
cdr3_aa: CASSRYRGPYEQYF
cdr3_nt: TGTGCCAGCAGTCGCTACAGGGGACCCTACGAGCAGTACTTC

clone_size: once
v_call: TRBV5-1
j_call: TRBJ1-6
d_call: .
cdr3_aa: CASSLGELGSNNSPLHF
cdr3_nt: TGCGCCAGCAGCTTGGGGGAACTAGGGAGCAATAATTCACCCCTCCACTTT

clone_size: .
v_call: TRBV28
j_call: TRBJ2-5
d_call: .
cdr3_aa: CASSLFVHRGGWTQYF
cdr3_nt: TGTGCCAGCAGTTTATTCGTCCACAGAGGGGGATGGACCCAGTACTTC

clone_size: .
v_call: TRBV7-9
j_call: TRBJ2-2
d_call: TRBD1
cdr3_aa: CASSFGTGRNTGELFF
cdr3_nt: TGTGCCAGCAGCTTCGGGACAGGGCGAAACACCGGGGAGCTGTTTTTT

clone_size: once
v_call: TRBV5-1
j_call: TRBJ2-1
d_call: TRBD1
cdr3_aa: CASSAVTGGRNEQFF
cdr3_nt: TGCGCCAGCAGCGCAGTGACAGGGGGCAGAAATGAGCAGTTCTTC

clone_size: once
v_call: TRBV9
j_call: TRBJ2-2
d_call: .
cdr3_aa: CASSPVRITGELFF
cdr3_nt: TGTGCCAGCAGCCCCGTGAGGATAACCGGGGAGCTGTTTTTT

clone_size: few
v_call: TRBV5-1
j_call: TRBJ1-1
d_call: .
cdr3_aa: CASSLQASAEAFF
cdr3_nt: TGCGCCAGCAGCTTGCAGGCGTCGGCTGAAGCTTTCTTT

clone_size: .
v_call: TRBV5-1
j_call: TRBJ2-1
d_call: .
cdr3_aa: CASSLGIGVNEQFF
cdr3_nt: TGCGCCAGCAGCTTAGGAATCGGAGTCAATGAGCAGTTCTTC

clone_size: .
v_call: TRBV11-2
j_call: TRBJ1-6
d_call: .
cdr3_aa: CASSSSGGSLGSPLHF
cdr3_nt: TGTGCCAGCAGCTCAAGCGGAGGCAGTTTGGGCTCACCCCTCCACTTT

clone_size: .
v_call: TRBV5-1
j_call: TRBJ1-5
d_call: .
cdr3_aa: CASSSYYNQPQHF
cdr3_nt: TGCGCCAGCAGCTCCTACTATAATCAGCCCCAGCATTTT

clone_size: .
v_call: TRBV2
j_call: TRBJ2-7
d_call: .
cdr3_aa: CASVGLEALEQYF
cdr3_nt: TGTGCCAGCGTTGGACTTGAGGCCCTCGAGCAGTACTTC

clone_size: .
v_call: TRBV11-2
j_call: TRBJ2-3
d_call: TRBD2
cdr3_aa: CASSSAGGGTDTQYF
cdr3_nt: TGTGCCAGCAGCTCCGCGGGGGGAGGCACAGATACGCAGTATTTT

clone_size: .
v_call: TRBV5-6
j_call: TRBJ1-2
d_call: .
cdr3_aa: CASSLGLAGLGGYTF
cdr3_nt: TGTGCCAGCAGCTTGGGATTGGCGGGCCTGGGGGGCTACACCTTC

clone_size: .
v_call: TRBV7-9
j_call: TRBJ1-2
d_call: .
cdr3_aa: CASSLGEGAFVTF
cdr3_nt: TGTGCCAGCAGCTTAGGAGAAGGAGCCTTCGTCACCTTC

clone_size: once
v_call: TRBV18
j_call: TRBJ1-2
d_call: TRBD1
cdr3_aa: CASSPWQGDGYTF
cdr3_nt: TGTGCCAGCTCACCATGGCAGGGGGATGGCTACACCTTC

clone_size: .
v_call: TRBV5-1
j_call: TRBJ1-2
d_call: .
cdr3_aa: CASSLTLGSGLNYGYTF
cdr3_nt: TGCGCCAGCAGCTTGACCCTCGGTTCAGGGTTGAACTATGGCTACACCTTC

clone_size: .
v_call: TRBV25-1
j_call: TRBJ2-7
d_call: TRBD1
cdr3_aa: CASSVVRGSEQYF
cdr3_nt: TGTGCCAGCAGTGTGGTCAGGGGGTCCGAGCAGTACTTC

clone_size: .
v_call: TRBV14
j_call: TRBJ1-2
d_call: .
cdr3_aa: CASSQEVQVSDGYTF
cdr3_nt: TGTGCCAGCAGCCAAGAGGTTCAGGTTTCTGATGGCTACACCTTC

clone_size: .
v_call: TRBV7-2
j_call: TRBJ2-7
d_call: TRBD1
cdr3_aa: CASSLLGTGKIYEQYF
cdr3_nt: TGTGCCAGCAGCTTATTAGGGACAGGAAAAATATACGAGCAGTACTTC

clone_size: once
v_call: TRBV11-2
j_call: TRBJ2-1
d_call: .
cdr3_aa: CASSYTEFYKQRSYNEQFF
cdr3_nt: TGTGCCAGCAGCTACACGGAGTTTTATAAGCAGAGGTCCTACAATGAGCAGTTCTTC

clone_size: once
v_call: TRBV11-2
j_call: TRBJ1-6
d_call: .
cdr3_aa: CASSSTRSNSPLHF
cdr3_nt: TGTGCCAGCAGCTCGACGAGGAGTAATTCACCCCTCCACTTT

clone_size: .
v_call: TRBV2
j_call: TRBJ1-1
d_call: .
cdr3_aa: CASSSVGNTEAFF
cdr3_nt: TGTGCCAGCAGTAGCGTCGGGAACACTGAAGCTTTCTTT

clone_size: .
v_call: TRBV6-5
j_call: TRBJ1-2
d_call: TRBD1
cdr3_aa: CASSSPDREEVYGYTF
cdr3_nt: TGTGCCAGCAGTTCCCCGGACAGGGAGGAGGTCTATGGCTACACCTTC

clone_size: .
v_call: TRBV28
j_call: TRBJ1-2
d_call: .
cdr3_aa: CASSFSTQGHYGYTF
cdr3_nt: TGTGCCAGCAGCTTTTCCACACAGGGACATTATGGCTACACCTTC

clone_size: .
v_call: TRBV10-2
j_call: TRBJ2-3
d_call: .
cdr3_aa: CASGRGTDTQYF
cdr3_nt: TGCGCCAGCGGCAGGGGCACAGATACGCAGTATTTT

clone_size: .
v_call: TRBV28
j_call: TRBJ1-3
d_call: .
cdr3_aa: CASSEPGHLSGNTIYF
cdr3_nt: TGTGCCAGCAGTGAACCGGGACACCTCTCTGGAAACACCATATATTTT

clone_size: once
v_call: TRBV6-5
j_call: TRBJ2-7
d_call: .
cdr3_aa: CASSQTTHVREQYF
cdr3_nt: TGTGCCAGCAGCCAAACAACGCATGTTCGCGAGCAGTACTTC

clone_size: .
v_call: TRBV6-5
j_call: TRBJ1-2
d_call: TRBD1
cdr3_aa: CASKGTGYDGYTF
cdr3_nt: TGTGCCAGCAAAGGGACAGGGTACGATGGCTACACCTTC

clone_size: .
v_call: TRBV12-5
j_call: TRBJ2-3
d_call: TRBD2
cdr3_aa: CASGLVPSGGTVRFTDTQYF
cdr3_nt: TGTGCTAGTGGTTTGGTTCCTAGCGGGGGGACCGTTAGGTTCACAGATACGCAGTATTTT

clone_size: .
v_call: TRBV11-2
j_call: TRBJ1-1
d_call: .
cdr3_aa: CASSLVLTGAFF
cdr3_nt: TGTGCCAGCAGCTTAGTCTTAACGGGAGCTTTCTTT

clone_size: .
v_call: TRBV6-5
j_call: TRBJ1-1
d_call: TRBD1
cdr3_aa: CASRSTGMNTEAFF
cdr3_nt: TGTGCCAGCAGGTCGACAGGGATGAACACTGAAGCTTTCTTT

clone_size: .
v_call: TRBV28
j_call: TRBJ1-2
d_call: .
cdr3_aa: CASSLYGGENGYTF
cdr3_nt: TGTGCCAGCAGTTTATACGGGGGAGAGAATGGCTACACCTTC

clone_size: .
v_call: TRBV5-1
j_call: TRBJ2-3
d_call: TRBD2
cdr3_aa: CASSSAGGETDTQYF
cdr3_nt: TGCGCCAGCAGCTCAGCGGGGGGTGAGACAGATACGCAGTATTTT

clone_size: .
v_call: TRBV6-5
j_call: TRBJ2-7
d_call: .
cdr3_aa: CASRMTAYEQYF
cdr3_nt: TGTGCCAGCAGGATGACAGCCTACGAGCAGTACTTC

clone_size: .
v_call: TRBV19
j_call: TRBJ1-2
d_call: .
cdr3_aa: CASSSFLGYTF
cdr3_nt: TGTGCCAGTAGTTCCTTCTTAGGCTACACCTTC

clone_size: .
v_call: TRBV5-1
j_call: TRBJ1-1
d_call: TRBD1
cdr3_aa: CASSFSSGGIDTEAFF
cdr3_nt: TGCGCCAGCAGCTTCAGTTCAGGGGGCATCGACACTGAAGCTTTCTTT

clone_size: .
v_call: TRBV7-2
j_call: TRBJ1-4
d_call: TRBD1
cdr3_aa: CASTLLGGTGVEKLFF
cdr3_nt: TGTGCCAGCACACTCCTCGGAGGGACAGGGGTTGAAAAACTGTTTTTT

clone_size: .
v_call: TRBV7-9
j_call: TRBJ1-1
d_call: .
cdr3_aa: CASRTNLGDTEAFF
cdr3_nt: TGTGCCAGCAGGACAAACCTAGGGGACACTGAAGCTTTCTTT

clone_size: .
v_call: TRBV28
j_call: TRBJ1-6
d_call: TRBD1
cdr3_aa: CASSSSLGQDLHSPLHF
cdr3_nt: TGTGCCAGCAGTTCGTCTTTAGGACAGGACTTACATTCACCCCTCCACTTT